Below are 11 T cell receptor beta chains sequenced from a single sample in a study of T cells after yellow fever vaccination (dated by TCRdb to the late 2010s). The treatment or condition label for this specimen denotes: live attenuated yellow fever vaccine strain. The library was obtained by 5' RACE. The sequencer listed for this sample is Illumina HiSeq 2500. The public reads were reanalyzed by TCRdb: fastp trimming at Q25, MiXCR alignment, in-frame beta chains only. Every distinct CDR3 protein forms one entry, paired with its most common genes and DNA. For this sample there are tens of thousands of distinct CDR3 sequences; roughly 8% appear just once. The ten largest clones take up more than 35% of the sample. The sequencing used CD8+ T cells sorted from PBMCs, collected on the day of the yellow fever booster vaccination. The receptor set was obtained from a young man who received the YFV17D yellow fever vaccine.

At least ten counts were recorded for this clonotype. The chain joins TRBV10-3 to TRBJ2-2, with 10 bases that match TRBD1. Germline values: CDR1 ENHRY, CDR2 SYGVKD. The CDR3 has 17 amino acids. The V and J ends lost 10 bases and 4 bases, in that order; junction bases with no gene match: 15. Here the CDR3 reads CATSGPTGTGVTGELFF. Written as DNA, the CDR3 is TGTGCCACCAGCGGACCCACCGGGACAGGGGTCACCGGGGAGCTGTTTTTT.

The table lists this clonotype with many counts. This chain joins TRBV27 and TRBJ2-1; unclear D gene. V lost 4 bases and J lost 3, with 7 bases in between. Germline CDR1 MNHEY, CDR2 SMNVEV (reference sequence). The CDR3 has 13 amino acids. CDR3 in amino acids: CASSYSYYNEQFF. In DNA, the CDR3 is TGTGCCAGCAGTTACTCATACTACAATGAGCAGTTCTTC.

The chain combines TRBV6-5 with TRBJ2-7; D may be TRBD2 (7 bases). Per germline, CDR1 MNHEY and CDR2 SVGAGI. This CDR3 comprises 18 residues. Trimming left V 2 bases short and J 3 bases short, with 23 bases between. CDR3 in amino acids: CASSYPDRFGGGDYEQYF. Written as DNA, the CDR3 is TGTGCCAGCAGTTACCCCGACAGGTTTGGTGGGGGGGACTACGAGCAGTACTTC.

This clonotype was detected only a few times. The chain combines TRBV7-9 with TRBJ2-3; D not certain. Trimming cost V 2 bases and J 6 bases, with 9 bases left between them. The CDR3 extends over 13 amino acids. Germline V gene data show CDR1 as SEHNR and CDR2 as FQNEAQ (reference sequence). CDR3: CASSLKRVDTQYF. DNA of the CDR3: TGTGCCAGCAGCTTAAAACGGGTCGATACGCAGTATTTT. Full variable domain (missing parts from reference TRBV7-9 and TRBJ2-3): DTGVSQNPRHKITKRGQNVTFRCDPISEHNRLYWYRQTLGQGPEFLTYFQNEAQLEKSRLLSDRFSAERPKGSFSTLEIQRTEQGDSAMYLCASSLKRVDTQYFGPGTRLTVL.

The chain recombines TRBV20-1 with TRBJ2-3, with D uncertain. Germline V gene data show CDR1 as DFQATT and CDR2 as SNEGSKA (reference sequence). This CDR3 spans 14 amino acids. Trimming cost V 5 bases and J 0 bases, with 12 bases left between them. Here the CDR3 reads CSADPITSTDTQYF. CDR3 coding DNA: TGCAGTGCTGACCCAATAACTAGCACAGATACGCAGTATTTT.

The chain recombines TRBV12-3 or TRBV12-4 with TRBJ2-3, with D possibly being TRBD2 (5 bases). CDR3 size: 15 residues. Trimming took off 6 bases at V and 0 bases at J, with 13 bases between the two ends. This CDR3 reads CASSPSPASTDTQYF. Here the CDR3 DNA reads TGTGCCAGCAGCCCTAGCCCGGCTAGCACAGATACGCAGTATTTT.

The chain joins TRBV14 to TRBJ2-7; D possibly corresponds to TRBD2 (6 bases). Germline values: CDR1 SGHDN, CDR2 FVKESK. Trimming left V 2 bases short and J 6 bases short, with 14 bases between. The CDR3 is 14 amino acids. This CDR3 is CASSQFSSASEQYF. CDR3 bases: TGTGCCAGCAGCCAATTCTCTAGCGCTTCCGAGCAGTACTTC. Combining the CDR3 with reference TRBV14 and TRBJ2-7 gives the whole variable domain EAGVTQFPSHSVIEKGQTVTLRCDPISGHDNLYWYRRVMGKEIKFLLHFVKESKQDESGMPNNRFLAERTGGTYSTLKVQPAELEDSGVYFCASSQFSSASEQYFGPGTRLTVT.

This clonotype was seen a few times. The genes are TRBV6-2 or TRBV6-3 and TRBJ2-7; D is ambiguous. Germline V gives CDR1 MNHEY, CDR2 SVGEGT. This CDR3 has 13 amino acids. Deletions cut 2 bases from V and 2 bases from J, with 7 bases between. For the CDR3, the DNA is TGTGCCAGCAGTTACGGGCTAGCCTACGAGCAGTACTTC. This gives the protein CASSYGLAYEQYF.

The V gene is TRBV2, the J gene TRBJ2-1; the D is unclear. CDR3 size: 13 residues. Deletions cut 3 bases from V and 5 bases from J, with 8 bases between. In germline, CDR1 is SNHLY, CDR2 FYNNEI. In nucleotides, the CDR3 is TGTGCCAGCAGTGATGGCTGGAACAATGAGCAGTTCTTC. Protein: CASSDGWNNEQFF.

This sequence joins TRBV20-1 and TRBJ2-7, with 7 bases identical to TRBD2. Germline loops: CDR1 DFQATT, CDR2 SNEGSKA (reference sequence). The CDR3 is 14 amino acids. Trimming removed 5 bases from V and 3 bases from J; junction bases left unmatched: 10. The CDR3 sequence: CSAEPSGGDYEQYF. CDR3 DNA: TGCAGTGCTGAGCCTAGCGGAGGGGACTACGAGCAGTACTTC.

The chain employs TRBV7-6 and TRBJ1-3; unclear D gene. V lost 5 bases and J lost 7, with 18 bases in between. Per germline, CDR1 SGHVS and CDR2 FNYEAQ. This CDR3 has 15 amino acids. The chain's CDR3 is CASSQGRGFANTIYF. The CDR3 DNA reads as TGTGCCAGCAGCCAAGGAAGAGGGTTTGCCAACACCATATATTTT. Looking up the rest from reference TRBV7-6 and TRBJ1-3 gives the full variable domain: GAGVSQSPRYKVTKRGQDVALRCDPISGHVSLYWYRQALGQGPEFLTYFNYEAQQDKSGLPNDRFSAERPEGSISTLTIQRTEQRDSAMYRCASSQGRGFANTIYFGEGSWLTVV.